This entry lists 23 T cell receptor beta chains sequenced from one sample in a study of blood T cell repertoires in COVID-19. The method was immunoSEQ multiplex PCR; TCRdb's version includes in-frame clones alone and lacks a portion of them. The sample shows more than 200,000 clones, roughly 84% of them seen only once. The sequencing input was peripheral blood. These receptors were obtained from a woman between 35 and 50 years old who had recovered from COVID-19.

The chain links TRBV18 to TRBJ2-7; 9 bases map to TRBD1. Germline loops: CDR1 KGHSH, CDR2 LQKENI. The V segment lost 0 bases and the J segment 3 bases; nucleotides outside the gene matches: 6. This CDR3 has 16 amino acids. The CDR3 DNA sequence: TGTGCCAGCTCACCACCGGGACAGGGTTGGTTCTACGAGCAGTACTTC. Its translation is CASSPPGQGWFYEQYF.

The chain employs TRBV7-8 and TRBJ1-6, with D perhaps TRBD1 (5 bases). V lost 1 base and J 8 bases, leaving 12 bases between the germline ends. Germline V gives CDR1 SGHVS, CDR2 FQNEAQ. The CDR3 is made up of 15 amino acids. CDR3 in DNA: TGTGCCAGCAGCTTAGATTCAGGGAGGCATTCACCCCTCCACTTT. This codes for CASSLDSGRHSPLHF.

The CDR3 coding sequence is TGTGCCAGCAGTTACCAGGGACAGCAGAATTCACCCCTCCACTTT. Protein sequence: CASSYQGQQNSPLHF. The chain links TRBV6-2 or TRBV6-3 to TRBJ1-6; 7 bases line up with TRBD1. This CDR3 has 15 amino acids. With V trimmed by 2 bases and J by 7 bases, 5 bases remained unmatched. Germline CDR1 is MNHEY and CDR2 is SVGEGT.

The chain combines TRBV6-5 with TRBJ2-1; 10 nucleotides line up with TRBD2. CDR1 is MNHEY, CDR2 SVGAGI, per germline. The junction had 7 bases not matched to a gene; V was cut back by 4 bases and J by 7 bases. CDR3 length: 15 residues. The CDR3 region has the DNA TGTGCCAGCAGTTCTGACGGACTAGCGGTTAATGAGCAGTTCTTC. It codes for CASSSDGLAVNEQFF.

The chain recombines TRBV13 with TRBJ2-3; D remains unclear. V lost 0 bases and J 5 bases, leaving 3 bases between the germline ends. The germline gives CDR1 PRHDT, CDR2 FYEKMQ (reference sequence). The CDR3 is 12 residues long. The CDR3 reads CASSLGKDTQYF. The CDR3 DNA follows: TGTGCCAGCAGCTTAGGCAAAGATACGCAGTATTTT. The entire variable domain, with the rest obtained from reference TRBV13 and TRBJ2-3, is as follows: AAGVIQSPRHLIKEKRETATLKCYPIPRHDTVYWYQQGPGQDPQFLISFYEKMQSDKGSIPDRFSAQQFSDYHSELNMSSLELGDSALYFCASSLGKDTQYFGPGTRLTVL.

The chain links TRBV9 to TRBJ2-1, with no clear D. Trimming took off 0 bases at V and 5 bases at J, with 9 bases between the two ends. Germline lookup yields CDR1 SGDLS and CDR2 YYNGEE. The CDR3 has 14 amino acids. CDR3 region: CASSVAPDNNEQFF. The CDR3 DNA reads as TGTGCCAGCAGCGTAGCCCCAGATAACAATGAGCAGTTCTTC.

V and J are TRBV5-1 and TRBJ2-3; tentative D call: TRBD2 (5 bases). With 4 bases removed from V and 6 bases from J, the gap between germline ends came to 9 bases. Germline assignment: CDR1 SGHRS and CDR2 YFSETQ. This CDR3 spans 12 amino acids. In nucleotides, the CDR3 is TGCGCCAGCAGCCTAGGAGGCGATACGCAGTATTTT. Translated, it gives CASSLGGDTQYF.

The chain has TRBV4-1 and TRBJ2-3, with 10 nucleotides matching TRBD2. The J segment lost 4 bases and the V segment lost 3 bases, leaving 7 bases of the junction unmatched. CDR3 length: 16 residues. The germline gives CDR1 MGHRA, CDR2 YSYEKL. CDR3 DNA: TGCGCCAGCAGCCAGGCTAGCGGGGGTGCAGCAGATACGCAGTATTTT. Its protein is CASSQASGGAADTQYF.

The gene calls are TRBV5-1 and TRBJ1-1; no definite D call. V shed 0 bases and J shed 3 bases, with 3 bases lying between them. The CDR3 extends over 12 amino acids. CDR1 SGHRS and CDR2 YFSETQ come from the germline V gene. As DNA, the CDR3 is TGCGCCAGCAGCTTGGTCGACACTGAAGCTTTCTTT. It translates to CASSLVDTEAFF.

This rearrangement joins TRBV19 to TRBJ2-2; 7 positions agree with TRBD2. The V segment lost 10 bases and the J segment 4 bases; nucleotides outside the gene matches: 12. The CDR3 totals 15 residues. The V gene's germline CDR1 is LNHDA and CDR2 SQIVND (reference sequence). The CDR3 bases are TGTGCCACCTCGGGAGGAATGGGGAGCACCGGGGAGCTGTTTTTT. Translation: CATSGGMGSTGELFF.

The J gene is TRBJ2-1, the V gene TRBV11-3; 8 bases are shared with TRBD1. The CDR3 runs 15 residues. CDR1 is SGHNT, CDR2 YENEEA, per germline. V dropped 1 base and J dropped 7; count of bases not matched to a gene: 6. CDR3 sequence: CASSLVAGGWNEQFF. The DNA for the CDR3 is TGTGCCAGCAGCTTAGTGGCAGGGGGCTGGAATGAGCAGTTCTTC. Complete variable domain (other parts from reference TRBV11-3 and TRBJ2-1): EAGVVQSPRYKIIEKKQPVAFWCNPISGHNTLYWYLQNLGQGPELLIRYENEEAVDDSQLPKDRFSAERLKGVDSTLKIQPAELGDSAVYLCASSLVAGGWNEQFFGPGTRLTVL.

In nucleotides, the CDR3 is TGTGCCAGCAGCCAAGCCGGCCTAGCGGGGGTCTACAATGAGCAGTTCTTC. Protein product: CASSQAGLAGVYNEQFF. The chain uses TRBV4-2 and TRBJ2-1; TRBD2 agrees at 10 bases. The CDR3 extends over 17 amino acids. With 1 base clipped from V and 3 bases from J, the junction kept 6 bases outside the gene matches. CDR1 is LGHNA, CDR2 YNFKEQ, per germline.

The chain recombines TRBV7-3 with TRBJ2-1; 9 bases are shared with TRBD2. The CDR3 length is 16 residues. From germline, CDR1 is SGHTA and CDR2 FQGTGA. Trimming cost V 2 bases and J 7 bases; bases outside gene matches: 9. DNA for the CDR3: TGTGCCAGCAGCTTACTCCCTAGCGGGGCCTTTAATGAGCAGTTCTTC. Amino acid sequence: CASSLLPSGAFNEQFF. Together with reference TRBV7-3 and TRBJ2-1, the CDR3 gives the full variable domain: GAGVSQTPSNKVTEKGKYVELRCDPISGHTALYWYRQSLGQGPEFLIYFQGTGAADDSGLPNDRFFAVRPEGSVSTLKIQRTERGDSAVYLCASSLLPSGAFNEQFFGPGTRLTVL.

V is TRBV12-3 or TRBV12-4 and J is TRBJ1-5; no clear D. V was shortened by 6 bases and J by 6 bases, with 12 bases between the two germline ends. This CDR3 contains 13 residues. The CDR3 DNA follows: TGTGCCAGCAGAGAGGGTTCGGGTCAGCCCCAGCATTTT. Its protein is CASREGSGQPQHF.

On this clone: Other DNA variants within this sample encode the same CDR3. The chain employs TRBV6-5 and TRBJ2-3; TRBD2 matches 8 bases. Germline lookup yields CDR1 MNHEY and CDR2 SVGAGI. This CDR3 is built from 13 residues. Trimming cost V 9 bases and J 0 bases; bases outside gene matches: 2. CDR3 sequence: CASKRGSTDTQYF. CDR3 nucleotide sequence: TGTGCCAGTAAGCGGGGGAGCACAGATACGCAGTATTTT.

The CDR3: CASSSGLAGGLEQFF. CDR3 DNA: TGTGCCAGCAGCTCGGGACTAGCGGGGGGGCTTGAGCAGTTCTTC. The rearrangement uses TRBV6-5 and TRBJ2-1, with TRBD2 matching over 16 bases. V shed 6 bases and J 9 bases; nucleotides not matched to a gene: 5. Germline CDR1 reads MNHEY; CDR2 reads SVGAGI. The CDR3 totals 15 residues.

This chain joins TRBV5-5 and TRBJ2-5; D ambiguous. CDR1 and CDR2 from the germline V gene are SGHKS and YYEKEE (reference sequence). CDR3 length: 13 amino acids. The V end lost 0 bases, the J end lost 5 bases, and 8 bases lay between the germline ends. The CDR3 nucleotides are TGTGCCAGCAGCTTGGCGGTGTGGGAGACCCAGTACTTC. Protein sequence: CASSLAVWETQYF.

The chain carries TRBV7-9 and TRBJ1-2; 7 nucleotides agree with TRBD1. CDR3 size: 15 residues. The ends lost 5 bases at V and 2 bases at J; junction bases unmatched: 8. Germline V gene lookup returns CDR1 SEHNR and CDR2 FQNEAQ (reference sequence). The DNA of the CDR3 is TGTGCCAGCAGCGGTCTGGACAGGACCAACTATGGCTACACCTTC. It yields the protein CASSGLDRTNYGYTF.

This chain joins TRBV29-1 and TRBJ1-2, with D perhaps TRBD1 (5 bases). Per the germline V gene, CDR1 is SQVTM and CDR2 is ANQGSEA. The CDR3 has 13 amino acids. V was pared by 4 bases and J by 8 bases, with 17 bases between. The CDR3 bases are TGCAGCGTTGTTAATTTTCAGGGTGGAGGCTACACCTTC. Its translation is CSVVNFQGGGYTF.

This clone is classed as medium-sized. V usage is TRBV19 and J usage is TRBJ2-2; no clear D. Deletions cut 3 bases from V and 8 bases from J, with 16 bases between. This CDR3 region has 15 residues. Germline CDR1 LNHDA, CDR2 SQIVND (reference sequence). The CDR3 is CASSISYSPMGELFF. The CDR3 DNA is TGTGCCAGTAGTATTTCGTACAGCCCTATGGGGGAGCTGTTTTTT. The whole variable domain, remainder taken from reference TRBV19 and TRBJ2-2, is DGGITQSPKYLFRKEGQNVTLSCEQNLNHDAMYWYRQDPGQGLRLIYYSQIVNDFQKGDIAEGYSVSREKKESFPLTVTSAQKNPTAFYLCASSISYSPMGELFFGEGSRLTVL.

The chain links TRBV7-2 to TRBJ1-5; TRBD1 agrees at 10 bases. J gave up 7 bases and V 3 bases, and 3 bases lay outside the gene matches. The CDR3 runs 14 residues. The V gene's germline CDR1 is SGHTA and CDR2 FQGNSA. The CDR3 sequence: CASSLTGGWQPQHF. DNA of the CDR3: TGTGCCAGCAGCTTGACAGGGGGCTGGCAGCCCCAGCATTTT.

V is TRBV28 and J is TRBJ2-1, with TRBD2 as a possible D gene (5 bases). Germline-derived CDR1 and CDR2 are MDHEN and SYDVKM. V shed 4 bases and J shed 10 bases, with 20 bases lying between them. This CDR3 contains 15 residues. For the CDR3, the DNA is TGTGCCAGCAGTTCCCTAGGAGGAGTTACTCCCGAGCAGTTCTTC. Translation: CASSSLGGVTPEQFF.

The CDR3 protein is CASSLGTAGYEQFF. The CDR3 DNA reads as TGTGCCAGCAGCCTCGGGACAGCCGGATATGAGCAGTTCTTC. The chain is built from TRBV3-1 (or the pseudogene TRBV3-2) and TRBJ2-1; 7 bases line up with TRBD1. The CDR3 covers 14 residues. The germline V gene encodes CDR1 LGHDT and CDR2 YNNKEL (reference sequence). V dropped 4 bases and J dropped 8; count of bases not matched to a gene: 8.